What follows are 8 T cell receptor beta chains derived from one specimen sequenced in a study of blood T cells in healthy people across ages. PCR was performed a second time for roughly 7 to 11 cycles using a sample-barcoded 5' primer and a J-beta primer mix. One entry per CDR3 protein results from TCRdb running MiXCR on the 5' RACE reads. The repertoire includes roughly 1.7 million distinct CDR3 sequences, around 35% of them detected once, and over 9% sits in the top ten. The specimen was blood. The receptors come from a woman aged 25 to 39 in good health.

V is TRBV20-1 and J is TRBJ2-7; a weak D match, TRBD2 (6 bases). From germline, CDR1 is DFQATT and CDR2 SNEGSKA (reference sequence). The CDR3 totals 14 residues. V shed 2 bases and J shed 3 bases, with 14 bases lying between them. The CDR3 reads CSARSGSINYEQYF. The DNA of the CDR3 is TGCAGTGCTAGATCCGGGAGTATCAACTACGAGCAGTACTTC.

This clonotype has just a few counts. The chain uses TRBV20-1 and TRBJ1-2; D call uncertain. The V and J ends lost 5 bases and 1 base respectively, with 8 bases between them. Germline CDR1 and CDR2: DFQATT and SNEGSKA (reference sequence). The CDR3 loop spans 12 amino acids. This CDR3 reads CSALGINYGYTF. For the CDR3, the DNA is TGCAGTGCTTTGGGAATTAACTATGGCTACACCTTC.

The chain links TRBV27 to TRBJ2-5; 10 nucleotides match TRBD2. This CDR3 spans 15 amino acids. CDR1 is MNHEY, CDR2 SMNVEV, per germline (reference sequence). The junction had 13 bases not matched to a gene; V was cut back by 4 bases and J by 11 bases. The chain's CDR3 is CASSSGTSVGNEQYF. CDR3 in DNA: TGTGCCAGCAGTTCTGGGACTAGCGTGGGCAATGAGCAGTACTTC.

This clonotype was seen only a few times. The J gene is TRBJ2-2, the V gene TRBV7-9; no clear D. Germline CDR1 and CDR2: SEHNR and FQNEAQ (reference sequence). The CDR3 sequence is 16 residues long. V was shortened by 5 bases and J by 0 bases, with 13 bases between the two germline ends. The CDR3 loop reads CASSPKRSSNTGELFF. CDR3 coding DNA: TGTGCCAGCAGCCCTAAACGGTCCTCGAACACCGGGGAGCTGTTTTTT.

This clonotype was recorded at least ten times. This sequence joins TRBV5-5 and TRBJ2-5; 7 positions agree with TRBD1. The ends lost 4 bases at V and 5 bases at J; junction bases unmatched: 8. This CDR3 is 14 amino acids long. Germline CDR1 SGHKS, CDR2 YYEKEE (reference sequence). The CDR3 sequence is CASSGQGVWETQYF. CDR3 nucleotides: TGTGCCAGCAGCGGCCAGGGGGTTTGGGAGACCCAGTACTTC.

Concerning this clonotype itself: This sequence may be a read error, since a much larger clone differs from it by one base. The V call is TRBV5-5, the J call TRBJ2-1; D unresolved. This CDR3 is built from 15 residues. The V gene's germline CDR1 is SGHKS and CDR2 YYEKEE (reference sequence). The CDR3 sequence: CASSFGESSHNEQFF. In DNA form, the CDR3 reads TGTGCCAGCAGCTTCGGTGAGAGCTCCCACAATGAGCAGTTCTTC.

This chain uses TRBV3-1 with TRBJ2-7, with D possibly TRBD2 on 6 matching bases. CDR3 length: 16 residues. Germline-derived CDR1 and CDR2 are LGHDT and YNNKEL (reference sequence). V lost 0 bases and J 2 bases, leaving 14 bases between the germline ends. The CDR3 DNA reads as TGTGCCAGCAGCCAAGATTGGGCGGGAAGTACCTACGAGCAGTACTTC. It codes for CASSQDWAGSTYEQYF.

The CDR3 spells CAGMGLAGMTQYF. For the CDR3, the DNA is TGTGCCGGAATGGGGCTAGCGGGGATGACCCAGTACTTC. The chain recombines TRBV6-1 with TRBJ2-7, with 9 bases fitting TRBD2. TRBJ2-5 explains the end of the DNA better; the J call may be wrong. CDR1 and CDR2 (germline): MNHNS, SASEGT. The CDR3 spans 13 residues.